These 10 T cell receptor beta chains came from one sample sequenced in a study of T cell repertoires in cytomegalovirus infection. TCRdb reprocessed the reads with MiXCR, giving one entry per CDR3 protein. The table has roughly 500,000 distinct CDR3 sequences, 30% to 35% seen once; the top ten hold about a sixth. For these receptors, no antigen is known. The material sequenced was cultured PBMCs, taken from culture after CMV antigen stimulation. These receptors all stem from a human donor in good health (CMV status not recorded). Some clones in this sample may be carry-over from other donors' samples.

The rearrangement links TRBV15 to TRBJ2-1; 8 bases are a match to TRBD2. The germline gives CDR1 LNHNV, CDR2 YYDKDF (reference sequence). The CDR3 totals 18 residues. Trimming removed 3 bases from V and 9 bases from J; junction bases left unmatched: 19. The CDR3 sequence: CATSRDGPGLAGLVEQFF. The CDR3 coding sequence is TGTGCCACCAGCAGGGATGGCCCAGGGCTAGCGGGCCTCGTTGAGCAGTTCTTC.

The CDR3 nucleotides are TGTGCCAGCAGCTTGGAACGGCTGGGACGCACAGATACGCAGTATTTT. Residues: CASSLERLGRTDTQYF. The genes are TRBV5-4 and TRBJ2-3; tentatively, D is TRBD1 or TRBD2 (5 bases each). Germline loops: CDR1 SGHNT, CDR2 YYREEE (reference sequence). CDR3 length equals 16 residues. V lost 0 bases, J lost 1 base, and 12 bases lay in between.

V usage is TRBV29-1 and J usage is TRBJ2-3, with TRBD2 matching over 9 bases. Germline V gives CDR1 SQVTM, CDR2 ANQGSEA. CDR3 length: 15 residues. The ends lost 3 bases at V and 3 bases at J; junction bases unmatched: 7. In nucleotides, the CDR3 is TGCAGCGTTGATAGCGGGAGTCGAGGGACAGATACGCAGTATTTT. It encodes CSVDSGSRGTDTQYF.

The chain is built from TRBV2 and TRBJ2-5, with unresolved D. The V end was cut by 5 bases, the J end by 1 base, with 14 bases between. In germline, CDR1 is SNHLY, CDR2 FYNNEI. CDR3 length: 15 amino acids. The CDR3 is CASSSPSTPQETQYF. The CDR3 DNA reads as TGTGCCAGCAGTTCGCCCAGCACCCCCCAAGAGACCCAGTACTTC.

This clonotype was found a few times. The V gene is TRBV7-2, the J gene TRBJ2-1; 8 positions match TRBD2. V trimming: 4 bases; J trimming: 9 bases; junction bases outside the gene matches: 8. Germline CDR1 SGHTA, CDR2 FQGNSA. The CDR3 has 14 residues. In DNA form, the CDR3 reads TGTGCCAGCAGCTCGAAGCGGGAGCTTGGTGAGCAGTTCTTC. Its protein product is CASSSKRELGEQFF.

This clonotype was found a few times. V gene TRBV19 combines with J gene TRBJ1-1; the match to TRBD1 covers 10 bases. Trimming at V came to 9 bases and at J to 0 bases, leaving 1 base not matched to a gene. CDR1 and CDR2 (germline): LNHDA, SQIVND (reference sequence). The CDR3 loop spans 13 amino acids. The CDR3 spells CASGTGVNTEAFF. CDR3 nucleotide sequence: TGTGCCAGCGGGACAGGGGTGAACACTGAAGCTTTCTTT. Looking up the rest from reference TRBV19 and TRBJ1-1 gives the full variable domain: DGGITQSPKYLFRKEGQNVTLSCEQNLNHDAMYWYRQDPGQGLRLIYYSQIVNDFQKGDIAEGYSVSREKKESFPLTVTSAQKNPTAFYLCASGTGVNTEAFFGQGTRLTVV.

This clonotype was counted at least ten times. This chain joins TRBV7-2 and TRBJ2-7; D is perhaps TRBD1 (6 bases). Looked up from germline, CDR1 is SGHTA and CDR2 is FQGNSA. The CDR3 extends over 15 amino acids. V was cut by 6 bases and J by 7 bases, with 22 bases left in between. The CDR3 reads CASRPSGSAQGEQYF. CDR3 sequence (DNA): TGTGCCAGCAGACCTAGTGGCAGCGCCCAGGGGGAGCAGTACTTC.

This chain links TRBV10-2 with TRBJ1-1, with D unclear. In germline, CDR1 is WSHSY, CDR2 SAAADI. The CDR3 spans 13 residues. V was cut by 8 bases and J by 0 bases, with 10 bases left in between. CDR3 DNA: TGCGCCAGCTCTGCTTACATGAACACTGAAGCTTTCTTT. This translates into CASSAYMNTEAFF.

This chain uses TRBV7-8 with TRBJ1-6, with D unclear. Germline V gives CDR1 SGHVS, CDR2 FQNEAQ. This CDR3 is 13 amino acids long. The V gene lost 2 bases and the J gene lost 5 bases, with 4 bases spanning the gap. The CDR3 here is CASSLPNNSPLHF. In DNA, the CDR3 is TGTGCCAGCAGCTTACCGAATAATTCACCCCTCCACTTT.

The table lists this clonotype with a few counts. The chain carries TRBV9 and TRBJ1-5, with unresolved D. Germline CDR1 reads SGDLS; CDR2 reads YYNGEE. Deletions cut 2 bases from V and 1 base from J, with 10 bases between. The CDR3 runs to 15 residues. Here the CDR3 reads CASSVLGESNQPQHF. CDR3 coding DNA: TGTGCCAGCAGCGTCCTCGGGGAGAGCAATCAGCCCCAGCATTTT. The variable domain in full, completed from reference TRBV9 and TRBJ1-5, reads DSGVTQTPKHLITATGQRVTLRCSPRSGDLSVYWYQQSLDQGLQFLIQYYNGEERAKGNILERFSAQQFPDLHSELNLSSLELGDSALYFCASSVLGESNQPQHFGDGTRLSIL.